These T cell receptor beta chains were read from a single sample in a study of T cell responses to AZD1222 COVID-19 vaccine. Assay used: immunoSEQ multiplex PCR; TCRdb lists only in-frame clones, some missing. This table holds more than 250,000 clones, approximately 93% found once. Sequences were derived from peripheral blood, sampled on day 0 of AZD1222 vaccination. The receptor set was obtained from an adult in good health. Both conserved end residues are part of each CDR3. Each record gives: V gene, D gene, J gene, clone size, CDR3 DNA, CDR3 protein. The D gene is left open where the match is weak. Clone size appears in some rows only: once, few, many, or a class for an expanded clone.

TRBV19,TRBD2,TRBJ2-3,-,TGTGCCAGTAAAAGGACTAGCGGGGGGGGCACAGATACGCAGTATTTT,CASKRTSGGGTDTQYF
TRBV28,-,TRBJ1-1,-,TGTGCCAGCAGTCCCCAGGGGAGCACTGAAGCTTTCTTT,CASSPQGSTEAFF
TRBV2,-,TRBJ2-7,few,TGTGCCAGCAGTGACAGTTACGAGCAGTACTTC,CASSDSYEQYF
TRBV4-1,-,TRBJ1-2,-,TGCGCCAGCAGCCAAGGGCGGGGGGCTAGGGACTATGGCTACACCTTC,CASSQGRGARDYGYTF
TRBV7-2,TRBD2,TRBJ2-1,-,TGTGCCAGCAGCCCGACTAGCGGGGGAGGGAATGAGCAGTTCTTC,CASSPTSGGGNEQFF
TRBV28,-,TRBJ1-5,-,TGTGCCAGCAGCCCGGGACGGATTAGCTATCAGCCCCAGCATTTT,CASSPGRISYQPQHF
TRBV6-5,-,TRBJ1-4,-,TGTGCCAGCAGTCCCGGGTCAGCCGCGCAAGAAAAACTGTTTTTT,CASSPGSAAQEKLFF
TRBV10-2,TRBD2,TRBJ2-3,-,TGCGCCAGCTTCTGGACTAGCGGTTCCACAGATACGCAGTATTTT,CASFWTSGSTDTQYF
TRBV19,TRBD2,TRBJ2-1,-,TGTGCCAGTAGTATCGGGGGGGGGACCCATGAGCAGTTCTTC,CASSIGGGTHEQFF
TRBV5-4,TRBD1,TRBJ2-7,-,TGTGCCAGCAGCTTGAGACAGGGGGCCTACGAGCAGTACTTC,CASSLRQGAYEQYF
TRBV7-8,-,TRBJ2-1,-,TGTGCCAGCAGCTACAGACAGAATGAGCAGTTCTTC,CASSYRQNEQFF
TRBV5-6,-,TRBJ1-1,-,TGTGCCAGCAGCTTAAGCACTGAAGCTTTCTTT,CASSLSTEAFF
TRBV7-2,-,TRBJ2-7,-,TGTGCCAGCAGCCCGTCATTTGAAATGGCCTACGAGCAGTACTTC,CASSPSFEMAYEQYF
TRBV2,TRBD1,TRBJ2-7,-,TGTGCCACTCGCAGGGACAGCGGCTCCTACGAGCAGTACTTC,CATRRDSGSYEQYF
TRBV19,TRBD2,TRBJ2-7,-,TGTGCCAGTAGTATCGGCGGGAGAATCTACGAGCAGTACTTC,CASSIGGRIYEQYF
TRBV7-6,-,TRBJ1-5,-,TGTGCCAGCAGCTTAGAGGCCAGCAATCAGCCCCAGCATTTT,CASSLEASNQPQHF